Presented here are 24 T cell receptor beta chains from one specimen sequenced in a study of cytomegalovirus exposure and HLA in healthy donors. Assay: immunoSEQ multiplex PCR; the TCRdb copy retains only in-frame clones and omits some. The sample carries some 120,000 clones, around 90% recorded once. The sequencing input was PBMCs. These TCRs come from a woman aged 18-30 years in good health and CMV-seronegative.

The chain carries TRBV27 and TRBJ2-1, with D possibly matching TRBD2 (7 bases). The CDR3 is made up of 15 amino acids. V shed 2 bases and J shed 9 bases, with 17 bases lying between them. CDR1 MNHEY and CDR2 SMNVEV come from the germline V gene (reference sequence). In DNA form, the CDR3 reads TGTGCCAGCAGTTTACCTGAAGGGAGGGGGGGTGAGCAGTTCTTC. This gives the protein CASSLPEGRGGEQFF.

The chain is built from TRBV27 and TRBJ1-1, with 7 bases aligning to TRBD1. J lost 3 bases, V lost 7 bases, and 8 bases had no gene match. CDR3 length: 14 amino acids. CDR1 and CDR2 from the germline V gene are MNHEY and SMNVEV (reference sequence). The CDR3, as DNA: TGTGCCAGCACCAAGGGGGCCACCGACACTGAAGCTTTCTTT. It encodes CASTKGATDTEAFF.

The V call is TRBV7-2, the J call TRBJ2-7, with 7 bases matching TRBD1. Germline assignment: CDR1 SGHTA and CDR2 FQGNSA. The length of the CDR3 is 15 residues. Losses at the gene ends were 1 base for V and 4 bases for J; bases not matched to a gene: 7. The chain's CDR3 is CASSLGQGGGYEQYF. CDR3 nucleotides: TGTGCCAGCAGCTTAGGACAGGGCGGCGGGTACGAGCAGTACTTC.

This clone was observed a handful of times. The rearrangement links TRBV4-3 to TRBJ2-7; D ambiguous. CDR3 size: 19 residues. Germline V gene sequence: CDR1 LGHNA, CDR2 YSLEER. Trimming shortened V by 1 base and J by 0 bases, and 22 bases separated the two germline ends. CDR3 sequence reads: CASSQGWSPNGWSSYEQYF. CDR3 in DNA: TGCGCCAGCAGCCAAGGGTGGAGTCCGAACGGGTGGAGCTCCTACGAGCAGTACTTC.

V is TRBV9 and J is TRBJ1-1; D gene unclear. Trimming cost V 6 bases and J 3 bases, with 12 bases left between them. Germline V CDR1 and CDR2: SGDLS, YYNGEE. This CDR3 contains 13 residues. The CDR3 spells CASTQDWDTEAFF. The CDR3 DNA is TGTGCCAGCACCCAGGATTGGGACACTGAAGCTTTCTTT.

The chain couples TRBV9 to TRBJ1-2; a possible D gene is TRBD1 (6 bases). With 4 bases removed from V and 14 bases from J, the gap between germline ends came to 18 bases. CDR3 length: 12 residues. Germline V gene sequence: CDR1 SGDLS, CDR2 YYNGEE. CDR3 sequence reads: CASSSRTVTFTF. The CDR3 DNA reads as TGTGCCAGCAGCTCAAGGACAGTGACTTTTACCTTC. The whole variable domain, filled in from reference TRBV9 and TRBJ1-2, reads DSGVTQTPKHLITATGQRVTLRCSPRSGDLSVYWYQQSLDQGLQFLIQYYNGEERAKGNILERFSAQQFPDLHSELNLSSLELGDSALYFCASSSRTVTFTFGSGTRLTVV.

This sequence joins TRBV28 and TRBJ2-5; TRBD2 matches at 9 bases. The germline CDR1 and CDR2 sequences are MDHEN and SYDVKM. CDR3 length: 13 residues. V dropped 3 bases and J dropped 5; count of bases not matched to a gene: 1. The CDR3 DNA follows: TGTGCCAGCAGTTTTACTAGCGGGGAGACCCAGTACTTC. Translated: CASSFTSGETQYF. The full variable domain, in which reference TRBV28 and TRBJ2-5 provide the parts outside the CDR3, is DVKVTQSSRYLVKRTGEKVFLECVQDMDHENMFWYRQDPGLGLRLIYFSYDVKMKEKGDIPEGYSVSREKKERFSLILESASTNQTSMYLCASSFTSGETQYFGPGTRLLVL.

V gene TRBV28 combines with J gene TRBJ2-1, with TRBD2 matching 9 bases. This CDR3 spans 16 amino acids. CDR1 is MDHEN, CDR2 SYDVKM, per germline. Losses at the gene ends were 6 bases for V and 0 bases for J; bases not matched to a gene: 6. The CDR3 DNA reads TGTGCCAGCAGATCCCCACTAGCGGGCTCCTACAATGAGCAGTTCTTC. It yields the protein CASRSPLAGSYNEQFF.

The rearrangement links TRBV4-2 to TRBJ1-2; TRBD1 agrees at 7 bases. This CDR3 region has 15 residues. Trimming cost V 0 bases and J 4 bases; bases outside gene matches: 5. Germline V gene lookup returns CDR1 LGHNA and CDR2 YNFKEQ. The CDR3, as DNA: TGTGCCAGCAGCCAAGATTGGACAGGATCCTATGGCTACACCTTC. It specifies CASSQDWTGSYGYTF.

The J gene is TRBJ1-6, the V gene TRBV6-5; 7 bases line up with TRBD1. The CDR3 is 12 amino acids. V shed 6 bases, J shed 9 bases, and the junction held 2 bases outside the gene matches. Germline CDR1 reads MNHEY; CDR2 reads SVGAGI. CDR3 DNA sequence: TGTGCCAGCAGCGCAGGGGGTTCACCCCTCCACTTT. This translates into CASSAGGSPLHF.

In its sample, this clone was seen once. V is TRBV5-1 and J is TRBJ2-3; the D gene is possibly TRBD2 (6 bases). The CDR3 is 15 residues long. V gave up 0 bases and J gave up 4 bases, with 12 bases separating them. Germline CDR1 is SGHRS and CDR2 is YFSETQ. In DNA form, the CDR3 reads TGCGCCAGCAGCTTGGCCTCCCCGGGGGCAGATACGCAGTATTTT. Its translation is CASSLASPGADTQYF.

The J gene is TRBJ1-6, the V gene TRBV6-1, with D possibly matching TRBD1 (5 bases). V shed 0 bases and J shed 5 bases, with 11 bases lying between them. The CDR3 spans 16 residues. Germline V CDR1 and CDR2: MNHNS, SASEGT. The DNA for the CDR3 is TGTGCCAGCAGTGAAGCGACCCAGGGAAATAATTCACCCCTCCACTTT. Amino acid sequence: CASSEATQGNNSPLHF.

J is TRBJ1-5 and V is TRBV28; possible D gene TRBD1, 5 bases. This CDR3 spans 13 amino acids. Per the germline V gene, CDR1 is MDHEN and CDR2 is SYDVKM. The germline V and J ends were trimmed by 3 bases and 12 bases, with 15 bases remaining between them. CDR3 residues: CASSFGGRKLQHF. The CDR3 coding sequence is TGTGCCAGCAGTTTCGGGGGTAGAAAGCTCCAGCATTTT.

The CDR3: CASALRREVPNEQFF. CDR3 nucleotide sequence: TGTGCCAGCGCTTTGAGGCGGGAGGTCCCCAATGAGCAGTTCTTC. The chain combines TRBV27 with TRBJ2-1; 8 bases are a match to TRBD2. Trimming at V came to 8 bases and at J to 6 bases, leaving 12 bases not matched to a gene. CDR3 length: 15 residues. Germline V gives CDR1 MNHEY, CDR2 SMNVEV (reference sequence).

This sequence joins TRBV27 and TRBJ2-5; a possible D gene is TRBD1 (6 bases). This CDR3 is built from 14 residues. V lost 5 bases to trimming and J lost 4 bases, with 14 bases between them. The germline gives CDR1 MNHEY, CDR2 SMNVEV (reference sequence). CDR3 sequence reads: CASSTTYRVETQYF. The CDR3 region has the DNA TGTGCCAGCAGTACCACTTACAGGGTAGAGACCCAGTACTTC.

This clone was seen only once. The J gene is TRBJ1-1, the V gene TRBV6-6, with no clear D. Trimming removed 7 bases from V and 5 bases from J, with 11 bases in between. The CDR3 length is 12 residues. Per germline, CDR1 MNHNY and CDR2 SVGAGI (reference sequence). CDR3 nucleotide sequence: TGTGCCAGCACGAGGGCCGGGACTGAAGCTTTCTTT. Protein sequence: CASTRAGTEAFF.

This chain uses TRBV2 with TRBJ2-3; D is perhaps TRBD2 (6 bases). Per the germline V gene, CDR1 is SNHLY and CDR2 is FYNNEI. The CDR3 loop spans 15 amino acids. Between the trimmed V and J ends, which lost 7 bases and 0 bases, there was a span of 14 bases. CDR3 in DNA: TGTGCCAGCACACTAGAAGGGACTAGCACAGATACGCAGTATTTT. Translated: CASTLEGTSTDTQYF.

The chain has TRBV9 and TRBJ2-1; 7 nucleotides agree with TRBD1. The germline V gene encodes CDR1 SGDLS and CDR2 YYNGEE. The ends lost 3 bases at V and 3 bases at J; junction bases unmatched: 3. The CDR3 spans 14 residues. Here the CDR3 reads CASSGTGIYNEQFF. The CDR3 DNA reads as TGTGCCAGCAGCGGGACAGGAATCTACAATGAGCAGTTCTTC.

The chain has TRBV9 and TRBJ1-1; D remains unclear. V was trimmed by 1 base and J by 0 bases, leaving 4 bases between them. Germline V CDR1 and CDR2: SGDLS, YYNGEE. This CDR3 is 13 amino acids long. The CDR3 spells CASSVRVNTEAFF. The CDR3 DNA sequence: TGTGCCAGCAGCGTACGAGTGAACACTGAAGCTTTCTTT.

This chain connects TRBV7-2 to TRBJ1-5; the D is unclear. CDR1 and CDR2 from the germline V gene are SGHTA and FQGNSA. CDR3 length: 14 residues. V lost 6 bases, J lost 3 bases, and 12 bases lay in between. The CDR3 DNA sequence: TGTGCCAGCAGACTCGACACGGTCAATCAGCCCCAGCATTTT. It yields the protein CASRLDTVNQPQHF.

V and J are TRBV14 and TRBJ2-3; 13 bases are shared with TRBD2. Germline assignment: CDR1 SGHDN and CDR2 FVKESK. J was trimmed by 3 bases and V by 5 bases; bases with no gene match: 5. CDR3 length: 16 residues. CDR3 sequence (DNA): TGTGCCAGCAGCACACTAGCGGGAGGGAAGACAGATACGCAGTATTTT. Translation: CASSTLAGGKTDTQYF.

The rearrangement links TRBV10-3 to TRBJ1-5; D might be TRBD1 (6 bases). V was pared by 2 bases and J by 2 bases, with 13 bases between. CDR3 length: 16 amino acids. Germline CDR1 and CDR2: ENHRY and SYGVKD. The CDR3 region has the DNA TGTGCCATCAGTGAGGACTTGACAGGAGGCAATCAGCCCCAGCATTTT. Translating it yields CAISEDLTGGNQPQHF.

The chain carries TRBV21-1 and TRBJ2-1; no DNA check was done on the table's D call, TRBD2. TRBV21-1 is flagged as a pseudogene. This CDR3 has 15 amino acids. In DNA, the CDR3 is TGTGCCAGCAGCAAAGAACTAGCGGGGGACAATGAGCAGTTCTTC. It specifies CASSKELAGDNEQFF.

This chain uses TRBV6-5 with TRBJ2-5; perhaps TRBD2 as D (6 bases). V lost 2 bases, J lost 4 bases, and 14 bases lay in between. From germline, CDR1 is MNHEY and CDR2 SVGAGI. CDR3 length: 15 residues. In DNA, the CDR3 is TGTGCCAGCAGTTACGGTGGAGGGCCGGTAGAGACCCAGTACTTC. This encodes CASSYGGGPVETQYF.